The 19 T cell receptor beta chains in this list originate from one sample, sequenced in a study of CD8 T cells in Susac syndrome. It was with random hexamers that roughly 0.45 to 1 ug RNA was reverse transcribed. Via MiXCR, TCRdb re-called the immunoSEQ multiplex PCR reads, giving one row per CDR3 protein. The sample lists around 140,000 distinct CDR3 sequences, around 75% occurring once. The sequencing input was CD8+ T cells from PBMCs. The receptors here all came from a human donor with multiple sclerosis.

The rearrangement uses TRBV28 and TRBJ2-7; TRBD2 matches 9 bases. The CDR3 sequence is 15 residues long. Germline trimming cut 3 bases from V and 6 bases from J; bases unmatched to any gene: 9. Germline lookup yields CDR1 MDHEN and CDR2 SYDVKM. CDR3 sequence reads: CASSFRGGAVGEQYF. CDR3 in DNA: TGTGCCAGCAGTTTCCGCGGGGGGGCCGTAGGCGAGCAGTACTTC.

The gene calls are TRBV7-8 and TRBJ2-1; D gene ambiguous. The V end lost 5 bases, the J end lost 7 bases, and 18 bases lay between the germline ends. CDR3 length equals 15 residues. Germline assignment: CDR1 SGHVS and CDR2 FQNEAQ. CDR3 sequence: CASSPYRKGENEQFF. The CDR3 DNA follows: TGTGCCAGCAGCCCCTATAGGAAAGGTGAGAATGAGCAGTTCTTC.

The chain is built from TRBV7-2 and TRBJ1-5, with no clear D. The V end lost 4 bases, the J end lost 0 bases, and 10 bases lay between the germline ends. This CDR3 has 15 residues. Germline V gene sequence: CDR1 SGHTA, CDR2 FQGNSA. The CDR3 is CASSSPSDSNQPQHF. In DNA, the CDR3 is TGTGCCAGCAGCTCTCCAAGCGATAGCAATCAGCCCCAGCATTTT.

This clonotype has just one count. DNA for the CDR3: TGTGCCAGCAGACCAACTACAGGGGGCCCTGAGTATAGCAATCAGCCCCAGCATTTT. It is translated as CASRPTTGGPEYSNQPQHF. V and J are TRBV6-2 or TRBV6-3 and TRBJ1-5, with 9 bases fitting TRBD1. Trimming at V came to 6 bases and at J to 0 bases, leaving 15 bases not matched to a gene. This CDR3 spans 19 amino acids. Germline CDR1 MNHEY, CDR2 SVGEGT.

This chain connects TRBV11-2 to TRBJ2-7, with D perhaps matching TRBD2 (5 bases). In germline, CDR1 is SGHAT, CDR2 FQNNGV. The V end was cut by 5 bases, the J end by 0 bases, with 11 bases between. The CDR3 extends over 14 amino acids. The CDR3: CASSGLSSSYEQYV. Here the CDR3 DNA reads TGTGCCAGCAGCGGACTTTCTAGCTCCTACGAGCAGTACGTC.

V gene TRBV7-9 combines with J gene TRBJ1-2; no clear D. Germline lookup yields CDR1 SEHNR and CDR2 FQNEAQ (reference sequence). This CDR3 has 14 amino acids. V lost 5 bases and J 5 bases, leaving 15 bases between the germline ends. In DNA, the CDR3 is TGTGCCAGCAGCCCGTCTAGGGTGGGTTATGGCTACACCTTC. Translation: CASSPSRVGYGYTF.

J is TRBJ2-7 and V is TRBV7-9; no clear D gene. CDR3 size: 14 residues. Trimming pared 1 base from V and 3 bases from J, leaving 10 bases between. Germline V gene data show CDR1 as SEHNR and CDR2 as FQNEAQ (reference sequence). CDR3 residues: CASSLDTPGYEQYF. CDR3 in DNA: TGTGCCAGCAGCTTAGATACGCCGGGCTACGAGCAGTACTTC.

The chain couples TRBV12-3 or TRBV12-4 to TRBJ2-3; TRBD1 or TRBD2 may be the D gene (5 bases each). The CDR3 has 16 amino acids. Between the trimmed V and J ends, which lost 6 bases and 3 bases, there was a span of 19 bases. CDR3: CASRGLEGWGTDTQYF. CDR3 in DNA: TGTGCCAGCAGGGGTCTCGAGGGGTGGGGAACAGATACGCAGTATTTT.

V usage is TRBV27 and J usage is TRBJ2-1; 9 bases are a match to TRBD1. The CDR3 has 15 amino acids. V gave up 8 bases and J gave up 8 bases; unmatched junction bases: 13. From germline, CDR1 is MNHEY and CDR2 SMNVEV (reference sequence). This CDR3 is CASAERQGGVDEQFF. CDR3 nucleotide sequence: TGTGCCAGCGCCGAAAGACAGGGGGGGGTAGATGAGCAGTTCTTC.

The table lists this clonotype with a few counts. The genes are TRBV6-6 and TRBJ2-7; unclear D gene. V shed 4 bases and J shed 0 bases, with 4 bases lying between them. The CDR3 totals 12 residues. CDR1 MNHNY and CDR2 SVGAGI come from the germline V gene (reference sequence). This CDR3 is CASSSGSYEQYF. The CDR3 coding sequence is TGTGCCAGCAGTTCGGGCTCCTACGAGCAGTACTTC.

This clonotype was seen once. This sequence joins TRBV21-1 and TRBJ2-5; TRBD1 is taken as the D call from the table, unchecked against the DNA. TRBV21-1 is noted as a pseudogene. The CDR3 has 16 residues. The CDR3 is CASSKTPGTGLETQYF. The CDR3 bases are TGTGCCAGCAGCAAGACTCCCGGGACAGGGCTGGAGACCCAGTACTTC.

The V and J genes are TRBV4-2 and TRBJ1-1, with D possibly being TRBD1 (6 bases). Trimming took 4 bases from V and 1 from J, leaving 16 bases between them. This CDR3 contains 16 residues. CDR1 and CDR2 (germline): LGHNA, YNFKEQ. The CDR3 nucleotides read TGTGCCAGCAGCCCGCAAACCGGGACAACGAACACTGAAGCTTTCTTT. As protein: CASSPQTGTTNTEAFF.

The CDR3 DNA is TGTGCCAGCAGTTTATCCTGGACAGAAACTGAAGCTTTCTTT. Encoded protein: CASSLSWTETEAFF. This chain links TRBV27 with TRBJ1-1; D is perhaps TRBD1 (6 bases). This CDR3 comprises 14 residues. With 0 bases removed from V and 5 bases from J, the gap between germline ends came to 10 bases. The V gene's germline CDR1 is MNHEY and CDR2 SMNVEV (reference sequence).

This clonotype was seen a handful of times. The chain links TRBV5-4 to TRBJ1-1, with TRBD1 as a possible D gene (5 bases). Trimming took 0 bases from V and 5 from J, leaving 17 bases between them. The CDR3 is 16 amino acids. Germline values: CDR1 SGHNT, CDR2 YYREEE (reference sequence). The CDR3 bases are TGTGCCAGCAGCTTGGAGGACACACGAATCCCTACTGAAGCTTTCTTT. This sequence encodes CASSLEDTRIPTEAFF.

The chain recombines TRBV20-1 with TRBJ2-2, with D hard to call. This CDR3 spans 12 amino acids. CDR1 is DFQATT, CDR2 SNEGSKA, per germline (reference sequence). V gave up 2 bases and J gave up 3 bases, with 4 bases separating them. The CDR3 here is CSARLYTGELFF. DNA for the CDR3: TGCAGTGCTAGACTATACACCGGGGAGCTGTTTTTT.

The genes are TRBV11-2 and TRBJ1-2, with a tentative D call TRBD1 (5 bases). Between the trimmed V and J ends, which lost 5 bases and 1 base, there was a span of 17 bases. CDR1 and CDR2 (germline): SGHAT, FQNNGV. The CDR3 has 16 residues. The DNA for the CDR3 is TGTGCCAGCAGCATACTGACGACAGCGTATAACTATGGCTACACCTTC. Translated: CASSILTTAYNYGYTF.

The chain recombines TRBV19 with TRBJ2-5; D gene ambiguous. CDR1 is LNHDA and CDR2 is SQIVND in the germline V gene (reference sequence). CDR3 length: 11 amino acids. V was clipped by 3 bases and J by 4 bases, with 3 bases between them. The chain's CDR3 is CASSMVETQYF. CDR3 bases: TGTGCCAGTAGTATGGTAGAGACCCAGTACTTC.

The chain employs TRBV12-3 or TRBV12-4 and TRBJ2-5; D may be TRBD1 (6 bases). V was pared by 4 bases and J by 2 bases, with 11 bases between. The CDR3 sequence is 14 residues long. This CDR3 is CASSSSGAQETQYF. The CDR3 coding sequence is TGTGCCAGCAGTTCATCAGGGGCGCAAGAGACCCAGTACTTC.

The chain links TRBV12-3 or TRBV12-4 to TRBJ2-6; no reliable D call. The V and J ends lost 3 bases and 0 bases respectively, with 3 bases between them. This CDR3 is 14 amino acids long. DNA of the CDR3: TGTGCCAGCAGTTTGGGCTCTGGGGCCAACGTCCTGACTTTC. This gives the protein CASSLGSGANVLTF.